This entry describes one TCR beta chain. This CDR3 region has 16 residues. The germline gives CDR1 MDHEN, CDR2 SYDVKM. Germline trimming cut 5 bases from V and 8 bases from J; bases unmatched to any gene: 10. RNA totalling roughly 0.45 to 1 ug underwent reverse transcription with random hexamers. Across 54 Vbeta and 13 Jbeta, immunoSEQ multiplex PCR amplified TCR beta CDR3. One entry per CDR3 protein results from TCRdb running MiXCR on the immunoSEQ multiplex PCR reads. The sample lists tens of thousands of distinct CDR3 sequences, roughly 93% seen once, with less than 0.19% in the top ten. The sample comes from a study of CD8 T cells in Susac syndrome. The overall study: Each patient with Susac syndrome, at the time of blood draw, was therapy-naive, on corticosteroids, or on intravenous immunoglobulin alone.

CD8+ and CD4+ blood T cells underwent TCR beta sequencing. This rearrangement joins TRBV28 to TRBJ1-6; 9 nucleotides line up with TRBD1. Material: CD4+ T cells from PBMCs. The sequence was collected from a human donor with Susac syndrome. DNA of the CDR3: TGTGCCAGCAGTCCCTCGGGACAGGGTTTCTATTCACCCCTCCACTTT. Its protein product is CASSPSGQGFYSPLHF.